The 14 T cell receptor beta chains given below trace back to one sample, sequenced in a study of shared T cell receptors in the human thymus (dated by TCRdb to about 2021). The library was generated by the immunoSEQ multiplex PCR assay. TCRdb limited this immuneACCESS table to in-frame rearrangements with V and J called. A share of clones is missing; checked studies link under half to unresolved V genes, and the rest is unexplained. This sample comprises roughly 700,000 clones, roughly 88% of them detected only once. The leading ten clones occupy about 0.01% of the sample. This sample was also put to use in a study of human thymus T cells.

Sequenced: thymocytes. The origin of the receptors is a boy younger than two with a congenital heart defect. Donor details come from another sample of the same person, matched by shared clones.

The J gene is TRBJ2-4, the V gene TRBV7-9, with 16 bases that match TRBD2. This CDR3 has 19 residues. In germline, CDR1 is SEHNR, CDR2 FQNEAQ (reference sequence). With 3 bases clipped from V and 1 base from J, the junction kept 6 bases outside the gene matches. In nucleotides, the CDR3 is TGTGCCAGCAGCTTGGAGGGACTAGCGGGAGGGCACGCCAAAAACATTCAGTACTTC. It encodes CASSLEGLAGGHAKNIQYF.

The chain is built from TRBV7-8 and TRBJ2-3, with 8 nucleotides matching TRBD2. V lost 5 bases and J lost 4; bases outside the gene matches: 14. Germline V CDR1 and CDR2: SGHVS, FQNEAQ. The CDR3 is made up of 17 amino acids. This CDR3 is CASSPQGPGGPPDTQYF. The CDR3 region has the DNA TGTGCCAGCAGCCCCCAGGGGCCGGGAGGGCCGCCAGATACGCAGTATTTT.

In its sample, this clone was seen a few times. V usage is TRBV5-4 and J usage is TRBJ1-2; tentative D call: TRBD1 (5 bases). Germline-derived CDR1 and CDR2 are SGHNT and YYREEE (reference sequence). Trimming pared 2 bases from V and 2 bases from J, leaving 19 bases between. This CDR3 spans 17 amino acids. This CDR3 reads CASSFGHTREANYGYTF. In nucleotides, the CDR3 is TGTGCCAGCAGCTTCGGACATACAAGGGAAGCCAACTATGGCTACACCTTC.

The chain has TRBV6-5 and TRBJ2-5; TRBD2 is a possible D gene (6 bases). The germline CDR1 and CDR2 sequences are MNHEY and SVGAGI. Trimming cost V 6 bases and J 2 bases, with 13 bases left between them. The CDR3 covers 14 residues. This CDR3 is CASRRTGGQETQYF. CDR3 DNA sequence: TGTGCCAGCAGGCGGACTGGGGGGCAAGAGACCCAGTACTTC.

Remarks on this clone: The germline gene is not matched at one end of the junction; a read error may be the cause. V gene TRBV29-1 combines with J gene TRBJ1-2, with D perhaps TRBD1 (6 bases). Germline lookup yields CDR1 SQVTM and CDR2 ANQGSEA. There are 14 residues in the CDR3. CDR3 nucleotide sequence: TGCAGCGTCGAAGCGAGAGGGGGATTCTATGGCTACACCTTC. Translation gives CSVEARGGFYGYTF.

This clone was seen just once. The V and J genes are TRBV7-9 and TRBJ1-5; D possibly corresponds to TRBD1 (6 bases). Germline CDR1 is SEHNR and CDR2 is FQNEAQ (reference sequence). This CDR3 has 17 amino acids. Between the trimmed V and J ends, which lost 3 bases and 7 bases, there was a span of 22 bases. The CDR3 region has the DNA TGTGCCAGCAGCTTGGGAAAAGACAGGCGTGCAGGACAGCCCCAGCATTTT. Amino acids: CASSLGKDRRAGQPQHF.

This chain joins TRBV15 and TRBJ2-5, with TRBD2 matching over 12 bases. CDR1 and CDR2 from the germline V gene are LNHNV and YYDKDF (reference sequence). This CDR3 comprises 16 residues. V lost 4 bases, J lost 1 base, and 4 bases stayed unmatched. CDR3 nucleotides: TGTGCCACCAGCAAGAAGGGACTAGCGGGCCAAGAGACCCAGTACTTC. This codes for CATSKKGLAGQETQYF.

The V and J genes are TRBV27 and TRBJ1-2; weak D call: TRBD1 (6 bases). Germline CDR1 and CDR2: MNHEY and SMNVEV (reference sequence). The CDR3 has 14 amino acids. Trimming took off 8 bases at V and 3 bases at J, with 16 bases between the two ends. CDR3 in amino acids: CASGLGGDDYGYTF. CDR3 DNA: TGTGCCAGCGGACTTGGGGGCGACGACTATGGCTACACCTTC.

The genes are TRBV7-8 and TRBJ1-5; a weak D match, TRBD1 (6 bases). V was clipped by 1 base and J by 6 bases, with 13 bases between them. The CDR3 covers 15 residues. The V gene's germline CDR1 is SGHVS and CDR2 FQNEAQ. Written as DNA, the CDR3 is TGTGCCAGCAGCTTAGACAGGGATAGGAGTCAGCCCCAGCATTTT. Amino acid sequence: CASSLDRDRSQPQHF.

The chain combines TRBV2 with TRBJ1-2; 9 bases are shared with TRBD1. V gave up 1 base and J gave up 4 bases; unmatched junction bases: 10. CDR3 length: 17 amino acids. CDR1 SNHLY and CDR2 FYNNEI come from the germline V gene. The CDR3, as DNA: TGTGCCAGCAGTGAAGGAGGTGGGACAGGGACGGGCTATGGCTACACCTTC. It is translated as CASSEGGGTGTGYGYTF.

The chain carries TRBV9 and TRBJ2-7; 7 bases are a match to TRBD2. V dropped 0 bases and J dropped 2; count of bases not matched to a gene: 5. The CDR3 loop spans 15 amino acids. Per the germline V gene, CDR1 is SGDLS and CDR2 is YYNGEE. The CDR3 nucleotides are TGTGCCAGCAGCGTAGTTGGAGCGGGACCCTACGAGCAGTACTTC. It codes for CASSVVGAGPYEQYF.

The rearrangement links TRBV5-6 to TRBJ2-7, with 10 bases lining up with TRBD1. Germline lookup yields CDR1 SGHDT and CDR2 YYEEEE. J gave up 3 bases and V 2 bases, and 2 bases lay outside the gene matches. This CDR3 has 14 residues. The CDR3 DNA follows: TGTGCCAGCAGCTTCGGGACAGGGGACTACGAGCAGTACTTC. This sequence encodes CASSFGTGDYEQYF.

This clone appeared once. The J gene is TRBJ1-5, the V gene TRBV19; no reliable D call. V was cut by 1 base and J by 9 bases, with 16 bases left in between. The CDR3 is 15 amino acids. Germline V lookup: CDR1 LNHDA, CDR2 SQIVND (reference sequence). CDR3 DNA: TGTGCCAGTAGTATAGCCGACATGGCTCGTGGGCCCCAGCATTTT. Protein sequence: CASSIADMARGPQHF.

V and J are TRBV7-9 and TRBJ2-1, with 12 bases aligning to TRBD2. CDR1 is SEHNR, CDR2 FQNEAQ, per germline (reference sequence). The CDR3 extends over 18 amino acids. Losses at the gene ends were 1 base for V and 5 bases for J; bases not matched to a gene: 9. For the CDR3, the DNA is TGTGCCAGCAGCTTAGAGGCTAGCGGGAGGGGTTCGCACAATGAGCAGTTCTTC. This gives the protein CASSLEASGRGSHNEQFF.